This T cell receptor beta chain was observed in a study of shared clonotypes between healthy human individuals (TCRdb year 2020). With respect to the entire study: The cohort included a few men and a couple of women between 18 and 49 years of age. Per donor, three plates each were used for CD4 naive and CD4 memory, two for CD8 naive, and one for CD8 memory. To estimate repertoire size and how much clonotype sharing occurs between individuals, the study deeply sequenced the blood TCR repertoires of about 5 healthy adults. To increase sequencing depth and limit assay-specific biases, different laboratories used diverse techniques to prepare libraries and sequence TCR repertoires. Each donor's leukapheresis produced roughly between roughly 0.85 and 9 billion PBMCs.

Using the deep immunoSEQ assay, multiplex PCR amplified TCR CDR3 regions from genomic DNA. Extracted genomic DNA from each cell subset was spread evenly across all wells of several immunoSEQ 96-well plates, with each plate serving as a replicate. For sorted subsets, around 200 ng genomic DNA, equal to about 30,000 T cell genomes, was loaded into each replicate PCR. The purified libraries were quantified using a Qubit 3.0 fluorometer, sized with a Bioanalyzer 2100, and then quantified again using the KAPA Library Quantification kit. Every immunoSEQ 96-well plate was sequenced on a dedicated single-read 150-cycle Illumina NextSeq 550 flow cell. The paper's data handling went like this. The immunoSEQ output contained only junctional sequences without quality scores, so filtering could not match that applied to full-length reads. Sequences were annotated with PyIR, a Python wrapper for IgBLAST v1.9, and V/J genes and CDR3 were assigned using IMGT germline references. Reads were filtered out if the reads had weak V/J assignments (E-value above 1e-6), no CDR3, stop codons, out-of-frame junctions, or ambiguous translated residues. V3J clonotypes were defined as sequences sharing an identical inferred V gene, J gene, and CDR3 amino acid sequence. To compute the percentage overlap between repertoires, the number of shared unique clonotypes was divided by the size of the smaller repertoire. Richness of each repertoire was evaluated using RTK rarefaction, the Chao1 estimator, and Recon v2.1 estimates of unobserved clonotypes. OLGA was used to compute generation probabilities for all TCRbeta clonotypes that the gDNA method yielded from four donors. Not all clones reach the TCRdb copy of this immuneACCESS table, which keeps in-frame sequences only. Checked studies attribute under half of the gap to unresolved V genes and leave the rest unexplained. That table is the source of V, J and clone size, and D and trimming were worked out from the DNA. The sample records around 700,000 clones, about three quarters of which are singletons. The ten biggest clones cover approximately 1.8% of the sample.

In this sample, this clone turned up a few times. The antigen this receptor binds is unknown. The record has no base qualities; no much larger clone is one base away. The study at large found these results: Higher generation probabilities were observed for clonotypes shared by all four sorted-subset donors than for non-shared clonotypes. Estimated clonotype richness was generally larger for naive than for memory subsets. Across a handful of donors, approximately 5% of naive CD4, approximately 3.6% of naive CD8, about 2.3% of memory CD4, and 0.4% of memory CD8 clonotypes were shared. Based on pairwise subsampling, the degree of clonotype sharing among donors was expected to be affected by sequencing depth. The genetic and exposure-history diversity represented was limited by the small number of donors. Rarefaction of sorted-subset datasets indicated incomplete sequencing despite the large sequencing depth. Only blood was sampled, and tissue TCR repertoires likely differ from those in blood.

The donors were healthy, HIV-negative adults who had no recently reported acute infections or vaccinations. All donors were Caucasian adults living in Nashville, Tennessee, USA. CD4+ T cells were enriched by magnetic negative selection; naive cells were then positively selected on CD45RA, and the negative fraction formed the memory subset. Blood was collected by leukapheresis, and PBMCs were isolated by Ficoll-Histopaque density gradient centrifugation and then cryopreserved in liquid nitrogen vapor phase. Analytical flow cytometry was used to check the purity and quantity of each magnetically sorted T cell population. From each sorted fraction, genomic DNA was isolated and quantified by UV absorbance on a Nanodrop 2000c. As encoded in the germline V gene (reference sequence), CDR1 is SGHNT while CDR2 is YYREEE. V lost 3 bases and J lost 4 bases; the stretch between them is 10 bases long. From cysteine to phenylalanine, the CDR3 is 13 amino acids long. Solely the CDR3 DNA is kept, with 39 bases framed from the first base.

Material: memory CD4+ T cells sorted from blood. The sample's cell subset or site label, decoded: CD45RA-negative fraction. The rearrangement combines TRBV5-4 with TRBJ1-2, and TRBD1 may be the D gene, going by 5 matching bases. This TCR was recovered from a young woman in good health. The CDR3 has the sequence CASSSADSYGYTF. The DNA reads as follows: TGTGCCAGCAGCTCAGCCGACAGCTATGGCTACACCTTC.